Here is one TCR beta chain with its context. The data were taken from a study of T cells expressing NK-cell markers. TCRdb reprocessed the 5' RACE reads; each CDR3 protein has one entry and no DNA is given. This sample's table reports 130,000 to 150,000 distinct CDR3 sequences. The sequence derives from a man aged 18-30 years in good health. Sequencing used blood T cells: a sorted CD56 or NKG2C T cell subset, CD4+ or CD8+ T cells, or bulk PBMC T cells (not recorded which).

This CDR3 reads CAISVAGDVNEQFF. This sequence joins TRBV5-6 and TRBJ2-1; TCRdb indicates TRBD2, and absent DNA this call remains unverified. The CDR3 runs to 14 residues. The germline gives CDR1 SGHDT, CDR2 YYEEEE.